This paragraph reports one T cell receptor beta chain. TCR beta was sequenced from UMI-tagged 5' RACE libraries. Each CDR3 protein gets one entry in TCRdb, which reprocessed the 5' RACE reads and gives no DNA. The repertoire table contains roughly 7,000 distinct CDR3 sequences. These data originate in a study of human CD8 memory T cell subsets. Healthy donors' buffy coats supplied the PBMC. There are 17 residues in the CDR3. Germline CDR1 and CDR2: SEHNR and FQNEAQ (reference sequence). This chain connects TRBV7-9 to TRBJ2-2; TCRdb picks TRBD1, but there is no DNA to check that call. The receptor was isolated from a human donor in good health. The sample taken for sequencing was CD8+ stem-like memory T cells (TSCM and TCM) sorted from PBMCs. Described subset: stem-like memory CD8 T cells (TSTEM), CCR7+ PD-1- TIGIT-. CDR3 sequence: CASSARTGGRNTGELFF. The full variable domain, with the rest looked up from reference TRBV7-9 and TRBJ2-2, is DTGVSQNPRHKITKRGQNVTFRCDPISEHNRLYWYRQTLGQGPEFLTYFQNEAQLEKSRLLSDRFSAERPKGSFSTLEIQRTEQGDSAMYLCASSARTGGRNTGELFFGEGSRLTVL.